This T cell receptor (beta chain) was observed in a study of Graves' ophthalmopathy and Graves' hyperthyroidism. Findings and caveats of the study: Clonotypes were expanded in thyroid at above 0.001 frequency, and most also appeared in blood.

This clonotype was seen a handful of times. The antigen is unknown. Germline V gene data show CDR1 as MGHDK and CDR2 as SYGVNS. The CDR3 extends over 16 amino acids. Trimming shortened V by 5 bases and J by 0 bases, and 16 bases separated the two germline ends. The TCR beta CDR3 regions underwent amplification from RNA transcripts. HTBI-primed first-round RT-PCR preceded second-round multiplex PCR. In TCRdb, the multiplex PCR reads were re-called with MiXCR into one record per CDR3 protein. Among hundreds of thousands of distinct CDR3 sequences listed, less than 55% were seen once. Ophthalmopathy was moderately-to-severely active, CAS at least 3, NOSPECS at least 4, lasting under 3 months. Certain patients, namely those with other autoimmune diseases, uncontrolled infections, pregnancy or lactation, were excluded.

The chain employs TRBV25-1 and TRBJ1-1; D may be TRBD1 (6 bases). Sequencing was carried out using peripheral blood. The source is an adult man with Graves' ophthalmopathy. The CDR3 protein is CASSKTGTTMNTEAFF. In nucleotides, the CDR3 is TGTGCCAGCAGTAAAACCGGGACAACTATGAACACTGAAGCTTTCTTT.